The 32 T cell receptor beta chains below were found in one sample sequenced in a study of blood T cell repertoires in COVID-19. Data came from immunoSEQ multiplex PCR; TCRdb stores just in-frame clones and leaves some out. The sample lists approximately 170,000 clones, 80% to 90% seen once, with around 2.7% in the top ten. Material: peripheral blood. These receptors were collected from an elderly woman with COVID-19, enrolled during active disease.

The CDR3 sequence is CASSLARLADPYEQYF. The CDR3 nucleotides read TGCGCCAGCAGCCTTGCCCGACTAGCGGATCCCTACGAGCAGTACTTC. The rearrangement joins TRBV4-1 to TRBJ2-7; 9 positions agree with TRBD2. The CDR3 covers 16 residues. Germline V gives CDR1 MGHRA, CDR2 YSYEKL. Unmatched junction bases numbered 9, after V lost 4 bases and J lost 2 bases.

The chain carries TRBV14 and TRBJ2-5, with D hard to call. This CDR3 region has 12 residues. Trimming cost V 4 bases and J 5 bases, with 8 bases left between them. CDR1 is SGHDN, CDR2 FVKESK, per germline. The CDR3 region has the DNA TGTGCCAGCAGCCGAACCGAGGAGACCCAGTACTTC. It is translated as CASSRTEETQYF.

The chain has TRBV28 and TRBJ2-1; D may be TRBD1 (6 bases). The CDR3 sequence is 14 residues long. V was clipped by 5 bases and J by 5 bases, with 13 bases between them. CDR1 is MDHEN, CDR2 SYDVKM, per germline. CDR3 region: CASSPSTGDNEQFF. CDR3 bases: TGTGCCAGCAGTCCATCGACAGGAGACAATGAGCAGTTCTTC. Variable domain in full (rest from reference TRBV28 and TRBJ2-1): DVKVTQSSRYLVKRTGEKVFLECVQDMDHENMFWYRQDPGLGLRLIYFSYDVKMKEKGDIPEGYSVSREKKERFSLILESASTNQTSMYLCASSPSTGDNEQFFGPGTRLTVL.

V usage is TRBV5-1 and J usage is TRBJ2-5; 7 positions agree with TRBD2. Unmatched junction bases numbered 4, after V lost 0 bases and J lost 5 bases. The V gene's germline CDR1 is SGHRS and CDR2 YFSETQ. The CDR3 is 14 residues long. The CDR3 loop reads CASSLARGSETQYF. Here the CDR3 DNA reads TGCGCCAGCAGCTTGGCCCGCGGGAGCGAGACCCAGTACTTC.

The genes are TRBV6-1 and TRBJ2-3; TRBD1 matches 8 bases. This CDR3 spans 15 amino acids. Germline-derived CDR1 and CDR2 are MNHNS and SASEGT. The V and J ends lost 2 bases and 2 bases, in that order; junction bases with no gene match: 3. The CDR3 coding sequence is TGTGCCAGCAGTGAACTGGACAGGGTCACAGATACGCAGTATTTT. Amino acids: CASSELDRVTDTQYF.

The V call is TRBV3-1 (or the pseudogene TRBV3-2), the J call TRBJ2-3; weak D call: TRBD1 (6 bases). This CDR3 spans 15 amino acids. Germline V lookup: CDR1 LGHDT, CDR2 YNNKEL (reference sequence). V was pared by 4 bases and J by 1 base, with 12 bases between. CDR3 DNA: TGTGCCAGCAGCCCAGGTCACAGGGGCACAGATACGCAGTATTTT. Translating gives CASSPGHRGTDTQYF.

This clone was counted a single time. The chain combines TRBV7-2 with TRBJ2-1; possibly TRBD1 for D (5 bases). V dropped 1 base and J dropped 4 bases, with 11 bases sitting between them. Looked up from germline, CDR1 is SGHTA and CDR2 is FQGNSA. This CDR3 contains 15 residues. CDR3 sequence: CASSLELRGYNEQFF. The CDR3 DNA follows: TGTGCCAGCAGCTTAGAACTTAGGGGATACAATGAGCAGTTCTTC.

The V gene is TRBV5-1, the J gene TRBJ2-3, with 9 bases that match TRBD2. The V gene's germline CDR1 is SGHRS and CDR2 YFSETQ. This CDR3 spans 16 amino acids. V lost 0 bases, J lost 6 bases, and 8 bases stayed unmatched. The chain's CDR3 is CASSLAVAGAGDTQYF. The CDR3 nucleotides are TGCGCCAGCAGCTTGGCGGTAGCGGGAGCAGGGGATACGCAGTATTTT.

The CDR3 bases are TGTGCCATCAGGCGGACAGACTATGGCTACACCTTC. Its translation is CAIRRTDYGYTF. This chain links TRBV10-3 with TRBJ1-2, with D perhaps matching TRBD1 (6 bases). This CDR3 spans 12 amino acids. Deletions cut 6 bases from V and 3 bases from J, with 8 bases between. The germline V gene encodes CDR1 ENHRY and CDR2 SYGVKD.

This clone is a singleton in its sample. The rearrangement uses TRBV28 and TRBJ2-5, with 7 bases lining up with TRBD1. This CDR3 contains 12 residues. V shed 10 bases and J 4 bases; nucleotides not matched to a gene: 6. From germline, CDR1 is MDHEN and CDR2 SYDVKM. For the CDR3, the DNA is TGTGCCACCCGAAGGGGGCGAGAGACCCAGTACTTC. Encoded protein: CATRRGRETQYF.

The chain has TRBV30 and TRBJ1-6; D may be TRBD1 (5 bases). In germline, CDR1 is GTSNPN, CDR2 SVGIG (reference sequence). The length of the CDR3 is 16 residues. The ends were cut back, 3 bases at V and 1 base at J, with 13 bases in the middle. The DNA for the CDR3 is TGTGCCTGGAGGGCCTACAGGCAATCCTATAATTCACCCCTCCACTTT. It specifies CAWRAYRQSYNSPLHF.

The CDR3 sequence is CASSLRRLAGGHEQYF. The CDR3 DNA follows: TGTGCCAGCAGCTTAAGGCGACTAGCGGGAGGCCACGAGCAGTACTTC. The chain is built from TRBV7-2 and TRBJ2-7, with 13 bases identical to TRBD2. V gave up 2 bases and J gave up 5 bases; unmatched junction bases: 6. This CDR3 region has 16 residues. Germline CDR1 and CDR2: SGHTA and FQGNSA.

This chain's CDR3 is CASSLGGDSTEAFF. CDR3 DNA sequence: TGTGCCAGCAGTTTGGGGGGGGATAGCACTGAAGCTTTCTTT. This sequence joins TRBV28 and TRBJ1-1; the D gene is possibly TRBD1 (5 bases). The germline V gene has CDR1 MDHEN and CDR2 SYDVKM. Trimming shortened V by 3 bases and J by 4 bases, and 12 bases separated the two germline ends. The CDR3 covers 14 residues.

V usage is TRBV18 and J usage is TRBJ2-5; D is possibly TRBD2 (5 bases). CDR1 is KGHSH, CDR2 LQKENI, per germline. Trimming left V 5 bases short and J 0 bases short, with 10 bases between. CDR3 length: 14 residues. CDR3 protein: CASSNDGNQETQYF. For the CDR3, the DNA is TGTGCCAGCTCAAATGACGGGAACCAAGAGACCCAGTACTTC.

Regarding this clone: At one end the junction does not follow the germline gene, possibly because of a read error. The chain has TRBV20-1 and TRBJ2-5; no clear D gene. The CDR3 totals 11 residues. CDR1 and CDR2 (germline): DFQATT, SNEGSKA (reference sequence). CDR3 nucleotides: TGCAGTGCAACCGAAAGAGAGGCCCAGTACTTC. This sequence encodes CSATEREAQYF.

The chain is built from TRBV7-9 and TRBJ1-4, with TRBD1 matching 9 bases. The CDR3 has 15 residues. V was pared by 4 bases and J by 6 bases, with 6 bases of the junction left unmatched. Germline CDR1 is SEHNR and CDR2 is FQNEAQ (reference sequence). CDR3: CASSYSRTGDEKLFF. CDR3 in DNA: TGTGCCAGCAGCTATAGTCGGACAGGGGATGAAAAACTGTTTTTT.

The rearrangement uses TRBV15 and TRBJ2-7; TRBD1 matches 8 bases. The germline gives CDR1 LNHNV, CDR2 YYDKDF (reference sequence). CDR3 size: 15 residues. V was clipped by 0 bases and J by 5 bases; unmatched bases: 6. This CDR3 reads CATSRDSDREHEQYF. The CDR3 DNA reads TGTGCCACCAGCAGAGATTCGGACAGGGAACACGAGCAGTACTTC.

This sequence joins TRBV25-1 and TRBJ1-2; TRBD1 matches 7 bases. In germline, CDR1 is MGHDK, CDR2 SYGVNS. This CDR3 has 14 residues. J gave up 2 bases and V 5 bases, and 5 bases lay outside the gene matches. The CDR3 loop is CASSLDRDNYGYTF. The CDR3 DNA reads TGTGCCAGCAGTCTTGACAGGGACAACTATGGCTACACCTTC.

The gene calls are TRBV18 and TRBJ2-3, with 8 bases identical to TRBD1. Germline CDR1 reads KGHSH; CDR2 reads LQKENI. Germline trimming cut 4 bases from V and 6 bases from J; bases unmatched to any gene: 6. CDR3 size: 14 residues. The CDR3, as DNA: TGTGCCAGCTCACGAGGACAGGGTGGGGATACGCAGTATTTT. Residues: CASSRGQGGDTQYF.

The chain couples TRBV21-1 to TRBJ2-7; the table's D call TRBD2 went unverified against the DNA. TRBV21-1 is a documented pseudogene. This CDR3 has 11 amino acids. CDR3 sequence reads: CASSNIYEQYF. As DNA, the CDR3 is TGTGCCAGCAGCAATATCTACGAGCAGTACTTC.

The rearrangement uses TRBV10-2 and TRBJ2-5; 7 nucleotides match TRBD1. This CDR3 region has 15 residues. Germline-derived CDR1 and CDR2 are WSHSY and SAAADI. J gave up 2 bases and V 0 bases, and 3 bases lay outside the gene matches. This CDR3 reads CASSESWTGQETQYF. The CDR3 coding sequence is TGCGCCAGCAGTGAGTCCTGGACAGGACAAGAGACCCAGTACTTC.

V is TRBV2 and J is TRBJ2-1; TRBD2 matches 11 bases. This CDR3 comprises 18 residues. The V segment lost 6 bases and the J segment 2 bases; nucleotides outside the gene matches: 12. Germline V gene data show CDR1 as SNHLY and CDR2 as FYNNEI. The CDR3 DNA reads TGTGCCAGCAGAATAGGGCTAGCGGGAGGAGGGGCCTACAATGAGCAGTTCTTC. Translating gives CASRIGLAGGGAYNEQFF.

This chain uses TRBV5-1 with TRBJ1-1; tentatively, D is TRBD1 (6 bases). This CDR3 spans 14 amino acids. Germline-derived CDR1 and CDR2 are SGHRS and YFSETQ. The germline V and J ends were trimmed by 1 base and 3 bases, with 10 bases remaining between them. Here the CDR3 reads CASSLKTGDTEAFF. The CDR3 nucleotides read TGCGCCAGCAGCTTGAAGACAGGAGACACTGAAGCTTTCTTT.

This sequence joins TRBV18 and TRBJ1-2; D is unclear. CDR3 size: 12 residues. Trimming took off 3 bases at V and 4 bases at J, with 6 bases between the two ends. Looked up from germline, CDR1 is KGHSH and CDR2 is LQKENI. The CDR3 loop is CASSPTGYGYTF. The DNA of the CDR3 is TGTGCCAGCTCACCGACGGGCTATGGCTACACCTTC.

The V and J genes are TRBV5-1 and TRBJ2-2, with 9 bases matching TRBD2. In germline, CDR1 is SGHRS, CDR2 YFSETQ. This CDR3 has 17 amino acids. Trimming cost V 6 bases and J 0 bases; bases outside gene matches: 9. DNA of the CDR3: TGCGCCAGCACCTATGGTAGCGGGAGAGCGAACACCGGGGAGCTGTTTTTT. Encoded protein: CASTYGSGRANTGELFF.

V gene TRBV7-3 combines with J gene TRBJ2-1; TRBD2 is a possible D gene (7 bases). CDR3 length: 15 amino acids. V was cut by 4 bases and J by 2 bases, with 12 bases left in between. Germline CDR1 SGHTA, CDR2 FQGTGA. CDR3 bases: TGTGCCAGCAGCTCTCCGGGGGGCGCCTACAATGAGCAGTTCTTC. Amino acid sequence: CASSSPGGAYNEQFF.

The chain employs TRBV18 and TRBJ1-2; D may be TRBD1 (5 bases). The germline V gene encodes CDR1 KGHSH and CDR2 LQKENI. The length of the CDR3 is 18 residues. V lost 2 bases and J 4 bases, leaving 23 bases between the germline ends. As DNA, the CDR3 is TGTGCCAGCTCACCAAATCGGACACTCTCTCTCCTTGGCTATGGCTACACCTTC. This sequence encodes CASSPNRTLSLLGYGYTF.

The genes are TRBV7-8 and TRBJ2-1, with D possibly TRBD1 on 6 matching bases. Per germline, CDR1 SGHVS and CDR2 FQNEAQ. The CDR3 loop spans 15 amino acids. The V end lost 0 bases, the J end lost 1 base, and 7 bases lay between the germline ends. The CDR3 nucleotides are TGTGCCAGCAGCTTAGCGGGACAATCCTACAATGAGCAGTTCTTC. Residues: CASSLAGQSYNEQFF. The whole variable domain, remainder taken from reference TRBV7-8 and TRBJ2-1, is GAGVSQSPRYKVAKRGQDVALRCDPISGHVSLFWYQQALGQGPEFLTYFQNEAQLDKSGLPSDRFFAERPEGSVSTLKIQRTQQEDSAVYLCASSLAGQSYNEQFFGPGTRLTVL.

V usage is TRBV7-6 and J usage is TRBJ2-3; the D gene is possibly TRBD2 (5 bases). The CDR3 runs to 15 residues. Trimming pared 5 bases from V and 2 bases from J, leaving 14 bases between. Germline V gives CDR1 SGHVS, CDR2 FNYEAQ. CDR3 in amino acids: CASSTGIPPTDTQYF. The CDR3 bases are TGTGCCAGCAGCACCGGGATCCCACCCACAGATACGCAGTATTTT. The full variable domain, with the rest looked up from reference TRBV7-6 and TRBJ2-3, is GAGVSQSPRYKVTKRGQDVALRCDPISGHVSLYWYRQALGQGPEFLTYFNYEAQQDKSGLPNDRFSAERPEGSISTLTIQRTEQRDSAMYRCASSTGIPPTDTQYFGPGTRLTVL.

The chain is built from TRBV27 and TRBJ1-2; 9 bases line up with TRBD1. This CDR3 region has 13 residues. Trimming took 9 bases from V and 5 from J; bases not matched to a gene: 7. Germline CDR1 MNHEY, CDR2 SMNVEV (reference sequence). The CDR3 DNA reads TGTGCCAGTCGTTATGGACAGGGGTATGGCTACACCTTC. This sequence encodes CASRYGQGYGYTF.

This clone came up once. The chain joins TRBV7-2 to TRBJ2-6; D unresolved. V dropped 0 bases and J dropped 0 bases, with 6 bases sitting between them. Germline-derived CDR1 and CDR2 are SGHTA and FQGNSA. This CDR3 is 16 amino acids long. This CDR3 is CASSLAGNSGANVLTF. The CDR3 region has the DNA TGTGCCAGCAGCTTAGCGGGCAACTCTGGGGCCAACGTCCTGACTTTC.

This clone was observed a handful of times. The rearrangement links TRBV5-8 to TRBJ2-7; 9 positions agree with TRBD1. CDR1 and CDR2 (germline): SGHTS, YDEGEE. The ends lost 5 bases at V and 2 bases at J; junction bases unmatched: 5. The CDR3 has 14 residues. The CDR3, as DNA: TGTGCCAGCAGGTCGAGACAGGGGGCCTACGAGCAGTACTTC. Translation: CASRSRQGAYEQYF. The entire variable domain, with the rest obtained from reference TRBV5-8 and TRBJ2-7, is as follows: EAGVTQSPTHLIKTRGQQATLRCSPISGHTSVYWYQQALGLGLQFLLWYDEGEERNRGNFPPRFSGRQFPNYSSELNVNALELEDSALYLCASRSRQGAYEQYFGPGTRLTVT.